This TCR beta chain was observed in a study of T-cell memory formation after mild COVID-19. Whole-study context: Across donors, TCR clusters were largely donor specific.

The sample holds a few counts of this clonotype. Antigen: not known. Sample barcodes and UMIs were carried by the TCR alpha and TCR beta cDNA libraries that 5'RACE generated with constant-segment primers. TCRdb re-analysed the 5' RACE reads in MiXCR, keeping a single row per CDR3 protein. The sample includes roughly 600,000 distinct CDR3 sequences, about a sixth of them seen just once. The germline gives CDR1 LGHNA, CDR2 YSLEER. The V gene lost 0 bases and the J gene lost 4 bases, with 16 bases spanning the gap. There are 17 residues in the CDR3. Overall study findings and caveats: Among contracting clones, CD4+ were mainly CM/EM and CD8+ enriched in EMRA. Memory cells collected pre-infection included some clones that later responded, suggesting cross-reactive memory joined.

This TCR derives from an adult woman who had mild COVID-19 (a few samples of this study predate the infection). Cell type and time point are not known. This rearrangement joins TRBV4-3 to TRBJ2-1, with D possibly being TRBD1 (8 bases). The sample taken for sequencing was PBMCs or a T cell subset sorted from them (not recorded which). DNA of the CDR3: TGCGCCAGCAGCCAAGATATGGACAGGGAGGGGTACAATGAGCAGTTCTTC. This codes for CASSQDMDREGYNEQFF.